The next 28 T cell receptor beta chains were all read from a single sample in a study of neurological immune-mediated disorders. TCRdb analysed the 5' RACE reads with MiXCR anew, one entry per CDR3 protein. The repertoire includes 130,000 or so distinct CDR3 sequences, roughly 3.2% of them detected once, and roughly 1.3% sits in the top ten. The sample comprised PBMCs. The source is a woman in her thirties with multiple sclerosis.

This clonotype was detected ten times or more. The J gene is TRBJ1-2, the V gene TRBV12-3 or TRBV12-4; D gene uncertain. Trimming cost V 2 bases and J 8 bases, with 15 bases left between them. The CDR3 runs 14 residues. CDR3 DNA: TGTGCCAGCAGTTTAACTCTATCCCAGAGGGGCTACACCTTC. It translates to CASSLTLSQRGYTF.

This clonotype was counted ten times or more. The chain uses TRBV20-1 and TRBJ2-1; 9 nucleotides match TRBD1. After removal of 1 base from V and 10 bases from J, the junction contained 8 bases not matched to a gene. Germline loops: CDR1 DFQATT, CDR2 SNEGSKA (reference sequence). The CDR3 is 14 amino acids. The CDR3 loop is CSARGDRALLEQFF. The CDR3 DNA is TGCAGTGCTAGAGGGGACAGGGCTCTCCTGGAGCAGTTCTTC.

Many counts were recorded for this clonotype. The chain has TRBV7-2 and TRBJ2-3, with no clear D. The CDR3 has 16 residues. V shed 3 bases and J shed 0 bases, with 13 bases lying between them. Germline assignment: CDR1 SGHTA and CDR2 FQGNSA. The CDR3 protein is CASSLSPEISTDTQYF. The CDR3 region has the DNA TGTGCCAGCAGCTTGAGTCCCGAGATTAGCACAGATACGCAGTATTTT.

This clonotype was detected many times. The V call is TRBV6-2 or TRBV6-3, the J call TRBJ1-2; D is uncertain. Trimming removed 9 bases from V and 3 bases from J, with 14 bases in between. CDR3 length: 13 amino acids. Germline CDR1 MNHEY, CDR2 SVGEGT. DNA for the CDR3: TGTGCCAGTAGGATGTCCTCGGACTATGGCTACACCTTC. This sequence encodes CASRMSSDYGYTF.

V gene TRBV20-1 combines with J gene TRBJ1-1; D is unresolved. The V gene lost 3 bases and the J gene lost 0 bases, with 8 bases spanning the gap. This CDR3 has 13 residues. CDR1 and CDR2 (germline): DFQATT, SNEGSKA (reference sequence). The CDR3: CSASMQMNTEAFF. The CDR3 DNA reads as TGCAGTGCTAGTATGCAGATGAACACTGAAGCTTTCTTT.

This clonotype has at least ten counts. The chain links TRBV27 to TRBJ2-2, with D unresolved. CDR1 and CDR2 (germline): MNHEY, SMNVEV (reference sequence). V gave up 0 bases and J gave up 5 bases, with 7 bases separating them. This CDR3 is 14 amino acids long. The CDR3 region has the DNA TGTGCCAGCAGTTTATCGCTGGCTACCGGGGAGCTGTTTTTT. Translated: CASSLSLATGELFF.

This clonotype was observed many times. The chain couples TRBV12-3 or TRBV12-4 to TRBJ2-7; 16 nucleotides align to TRBD2. This CDR3 is built from 17 residues. Unmatched junction bases numbered 2, after V lost 1 base and J lost 2 bases. CDR3 sequence (DNA): TGTGCCAGCAGTTTAGAGGGACTAGCGGGAGGGCCCTACGAGCAGTACTTC. Translation: CASSLEGLAGGPYEQYF.

This clonotype was counted many times. The chain is built from TRBV27 and TRBJ1-1, with D unresolved. V lost 3 bases and J 2 bases, leaving 7 bases between the germline ends. Germline CDR1 is MNHEY and CDR2 is SMNVEV (reference sequence). This CDR3 is 13 amino acids long. CDR3 nucleotide sequence: TGTGCCAGCAGTTTGTGGCACAACACTGAAGCTTTCTTT. Its translation: CASSLWHNTEAFF.

This clonotype was found many times. This rearrangement joins TRBV20-1 to TRBJ2-1; 10 nucleotides match TRBD1. V lost 5 bases and J lost 2; bases outside the gene matches: 3. Germline V gene data show CDR1 as DFQATT and CDR2 as SNEGSKA (reference sequence). The CDR3 runs 14 residues. The CDR3 DNA reads TGCAGTGCTTGGGACAGGGGCACCTACAATGAGCAGTTCTTC. This codes for CSAWDRGTYNEQFF.

This clonotype has at least ten counts. This chain links TRBV29-1 with TRBJ2-2, with D tentatively TRBD1 (5 bases). The V end was cut by 6 bases, the J end by 1 base, with 9 bases between. Germline-derived CDR1 and CDR2 are SQVTM and ANQGSEA. The CDR3 length is 13 residues. CDR3 sequence: CSVGQGNTGELFF. The CDR3 bases are TGCAGCGTCGGGCAGGGGAACACCGGGGAGCTGTTTTTT.

This clonotype was found many times. The rearrangement uses TRBV12-3 or TRBV12-4 and TRBJ1-1; D is undetermined. Between the trimmed V and J ends, which lost 3 bases and 0 bases, there was a span of 11 bases. The CDR3 length is 15 residues. The CDR3 nucleotides read TGTGCCAGCAGTTTCGCGGGCAGAATGAACACTGAAGCTTTCTTT. Translating it yields CASSFAGRMNTEAFF.

Many counts were recorded for this clonotype. This chain connects TRBV6-5 to TRBJ2-2; 8 nucleotides line up with TRBD1. This CDR3 is 14 amino acids long. Germline V lookup: CDR1 MNHEY, CDR2 SVGAGI. V shed 3 bases and J 5 bases; nucleotides not matched to a gene: 2. In DNA, the CDR3 is TGTGCCAGCAGTTATAACAGGGGGACCGGGGAGCTGTTTTTT. It codes for CASSYNRGTGELFF.

This clonotype has a count of ten or more. The rearrangement joins TRBV14 to TRBJ2-2, with unresolved D. Germline V gene data show CDR1 as SGHDN and CDR2 as FVKESK. The ends were cut back, 1 base at V and 4 bases at J, with 13 bases in the middle. CDR3 length: 16 amino acids. In DNA, the CDR3 is TGTGCCAGCAGCCAAGGTGACCACCGCCTCACCGGGGAGCTGTTTTTT. The encoded protein is CASSQGDHRLTGELFF. Full variable domain (outside the CDR3, taken from reference TRBV14 and TRBJ2-2): EAGVTQFPSHSVIEKGQTVTLRCDPISGHDNLYWYRRVMGKEIKFLLHFVKESKQDESGMPNNRFLAERTGGTYSTLKVQPAELEDSGVYFCASSQGDHRLTGELFFGEGSRLTVL.

This clonotype has only a few counts. The chain uses TRBV7-2 and TRBJ1-1; possibly TRBD1 for D (5 bases). The CDR3 is made up of 13 amino acids. Per the germline V gene, CDR1 is SGHTA and CDR2 is FQGNSA. V was clipped by 8 bases and J by 1 base, with 11 bases between them. The CDR3 spells CASGSGGNTEAFF. Written as DNA, the CDR3 is TGTGCCAGCGGTTCTGGGGGGAACACTGAAGCTTTCTTT.

This clonotype was counted at least ten times. V and J are TRBV7-9 and TRBJ2-1; 7 nucleotides match TRBD1. V lost 4 bases, J lost 6 bases, and 6 bases stayed unmatched. The germline V gene has CDR1 SEHNR and CDR2 FQNEAQ (reference sequence). This CDR3 is 14 amino acids long. The CDR3 DNA reads as TGTGCCAGCAGCTGGGGACAGAATAGCAATGAGCAGTTCTTC. Protein sequence: CASSWGQNSNEQFF.

In this sample, this clonotype turned up many times. The rearrangement links TRBV5-1 to TRBJ1-1; D gene ambiguous. The V gene lost 4 bases and the J gene lost 1 base, with 14 bases spanning the gap. Germline V CDR1 and CDR2: SGHRS, YFSETQ. CDR3 length: 15 amino acids. CDR3 protein: CASSPISLANTEAFF. CDR3 in DNA: TGCGCCAGCAGCCCCATTTCCTTGGCGAACACTGAAGCTTTCTTT.

This clonotype was recorded many times. The rearrangement joins TRBV20-1 to TRBJ1-3; tentatively, D is TRBD1 (5 bases). The CDR3 consists of 16 residues. Germline values: CDR1 DFQATT, CDR2 SNEGSKA (reference sequence). V gave up 6 bases and J gave up 1 base, with 19 bases separating them. This CDR3 reads CSALPRDYGSGNTIYF. DNA for the CDR3: TGCAGTGCCCTGCCCCGGGACTACGGATCTGGAAACACCATATATTTT.

This clonotype showed up many times. The J gene is TRBJ2-7, the V gene TRBV6-6; 8 bases fit TRBD1. The germline gives CDR1 MNHNY, CDR2 SVGAGI (reference sequence). The CDR3 totals 15 residues. V lost 2 bases and J lost 0; bases outside the gene matches: 3. This CDR3 reads CASSYPGQASYEQYF. The CDR3 DNA is TGTGCCAGCAGTTACCCGGGACAGGCCTCCTACGAGCAGTACTTC.

This clonotype was counted ten times or more. The chain links TRBV12-5 to TRBJ1-2; D not certain. The germline gives CDR1 LGHNT, CDR2 FRNRAP. The length of the CDR3 is 12 residues. Trimming stripped 1 base from V and 8 bases from J, with 8 bases between. The CDR3, as DNA: TGTGCTAGTGGTTTGGACCCCCAAGGCTACACCTTC. The encoded protein is CASGLDPQGYTF.

About this clonotype itself: A read error may produce the germline difference seen at one junction end. The chain is built from TRBV20-1 and TRBJ1-6; D unresolved. CDR3 length equals 12 residues. Germline lookup yields CDR1 DFQATT and CDR2 SNEGSKA (reference sequence). CDR3 sequence: CSARVPNSTLNF. The CDR3 DNA sequence: TGCAGTGCGCGGGTACCTAATTCAACCCTCAACTTT.

This clonotype was seen at least ten times. V is TRBV7-6 and J is TRBJ2-7, with 8 bases matching TRBD2. The germline gives CDR1 SGHVS, CDR2 FNYEAQ. The CDR3 extends over 16 amino acids. J gave up 0 bases and V 4 bases, and 8 bases lay outside the gene matches. DNA of the CDR3: TGTGCCAGCAGCTCCCTGACTAGCGACTACTCCTACGAGCAGTACTTC. Translating it yields CASSSLTSDYSYEQYF.

This clonotype was seen repeatedly, ten times or more. This chain joins TRBV10-2 and TRBJ2-1; 10 positions match TRBD2. Germline lookup yields CDR1 WSHSY and CDR2 SAAADI. There are 16 residues in the CDR3. After removal of 3 bases from V and 7 bases from J, the junction contained 9 bases not matched to a gene. The CDR3 region has the DNA TGCGCCAGCAGTGATCGTAGCGGGAGGAGCGGAAATGAGCAGTTCTTC. As protein: CASSDRSGRSGNEQFF.

This clonotype was recorded at least ten times. V gene TRBV6-5 combines with J gene TRBJ1-6; unclear D gene. Germline V gene data show CDR1 as MNHEY and CDR2 as SVGAGI. Between the trimmed V and J ends, which lost 10 bases and 4 bases, there was a span of 14 bases. The CDR3 covers 14 residues. CDR3 nucleotides: TGTGCCACCACCCCGGGCCAGTATAATTCACCCCTCCACTTT. The encoded protein is CATTPGQYNSPLHF.

Ten or more counts support this clonotype. The gene calls are TRBV4-1 and TRBJ1-5; unclear D gene. The CDR3 extends over 14 amino acids. Looked up from germline, CDR1 is MGHRA and CDR2 is YSYEKL. Trimming cost V 4 bases and J 2 bases, with 9 bases left between them. For the CDR3, the DNA is TGCGCCAGCAGCCTCCGGCAGGGCAATCAGCCCCAGCATTTT. This codes for CASSLRQGNQPQHF.

This clonotype was seen ten or more times. V and J are TRBV6-5 and TRBJ1-6; 7 bases agree with TRBD1. CDR1 and CDR2 from the germline V gene are MNHEY and SVGAGI. The junction had 15 bases not matched to a gene; V was cut back by 9 bases and J by 7 bases. CDR3 length equals 16 residues. The CDR3 protein is CASGQGSDRNNSPLHF. The CDR3 DNA sequence: TGTGCCAGTGGCCAAGGGTCGGACAGGAACAATTCACCCCTCCACTTT.

This clonotype was seen ten or more times. This chain joins TRBV5-5 and TRBJ1-2, with D perhaps TRBD1 (6 bases). The germline CDR1 and CDR2 sequences are SGHKS and YYEKEE (reference sequence). CDR3 length: 13 amino acids. V dropped 5 bases and J dropped 4 bases, with 12 bases sitting between them. The CDR3 protein is CASRLGTRYGYTF. CDR3 in DNA: TGTGCCAGCAGGCTCGGGACACGCTATGGCTACACCTTC.

Points on this clonotype: Its ends do not fully match the called genes, so a read error is possible. This chain connects TRBV12-3 or TRBV12-4 to TRBJ2-5, with no clear D. The CDR3 consists of 12 residues. The CDR3 loop is CDSSLLKETQYF. The CDR3 DNA follows: TGTGACAGCAGTTTACTAAAAGAGACCCAGTACTTC.

The sample holds many counts of this clonotype. The chain is built from TRBV20-1 and TRBJ1-1; no clear D gene. The CDR3 extends over 16 amino acids. From germline, CDR1 is DFQATT and CDR2 SNEGSKA (reference sequence). Here the CDR3 DNA reads TGCAGGGCGCTACCTTCTCTCTCCCGGACGCTCACTGAAGCTTTCTTT. Its protein product is CRALPSLSRTLTEAFF.